This T cell receptor (beta chain) was sequenced during a study of tissue T cells after allogeneic stem cell transplantation. Study results and limitations: Alloreactivity or antigen specificity of tissue TCRs was not determined; some clones might be host cells. Blood and spleen captured only part of the tissue TCR repertoire.

Turning to this clone: Its antigen is not known. The gene symbols are mouse symbols. The read terminates 1 residue before the CDR3 end, so the remaining end is supplied by the germline J gene.

This CDR3 has 15 amino acids. With 2 bases removed from V and 4 bases from J, the gap between germline ends came to 9 bases. CDR1 LGHNA and CDR2 YSYQKL come from the germline V gene. Assay: immunoSEQ multiplex PCR; the TCRdb copy retains only in-frame clones and omits some. The sample gives approximately 47,000 clones, roughly 73% of which show up once; about 0.71% is in the top ten. The rearrangement links TRBV2 to TRBJ1-6; D is ambiguous. TRBJ1-6 is designated an ORF whose function remains uncertain. What was sequenced was sorted cells pooled from one or two spleens. This receptor was taken from a pool of C57BL/6 mice in good health. CDR3 DNA, as far as it was read: TGTGCCAGCAGCCAAACCCGGAGTTATAATTCGCCCCTCTAC. Its protein product is CASSQTRSYNSPLY. From start to end, the CDR3 is CASSQTRSYNSPLYF.